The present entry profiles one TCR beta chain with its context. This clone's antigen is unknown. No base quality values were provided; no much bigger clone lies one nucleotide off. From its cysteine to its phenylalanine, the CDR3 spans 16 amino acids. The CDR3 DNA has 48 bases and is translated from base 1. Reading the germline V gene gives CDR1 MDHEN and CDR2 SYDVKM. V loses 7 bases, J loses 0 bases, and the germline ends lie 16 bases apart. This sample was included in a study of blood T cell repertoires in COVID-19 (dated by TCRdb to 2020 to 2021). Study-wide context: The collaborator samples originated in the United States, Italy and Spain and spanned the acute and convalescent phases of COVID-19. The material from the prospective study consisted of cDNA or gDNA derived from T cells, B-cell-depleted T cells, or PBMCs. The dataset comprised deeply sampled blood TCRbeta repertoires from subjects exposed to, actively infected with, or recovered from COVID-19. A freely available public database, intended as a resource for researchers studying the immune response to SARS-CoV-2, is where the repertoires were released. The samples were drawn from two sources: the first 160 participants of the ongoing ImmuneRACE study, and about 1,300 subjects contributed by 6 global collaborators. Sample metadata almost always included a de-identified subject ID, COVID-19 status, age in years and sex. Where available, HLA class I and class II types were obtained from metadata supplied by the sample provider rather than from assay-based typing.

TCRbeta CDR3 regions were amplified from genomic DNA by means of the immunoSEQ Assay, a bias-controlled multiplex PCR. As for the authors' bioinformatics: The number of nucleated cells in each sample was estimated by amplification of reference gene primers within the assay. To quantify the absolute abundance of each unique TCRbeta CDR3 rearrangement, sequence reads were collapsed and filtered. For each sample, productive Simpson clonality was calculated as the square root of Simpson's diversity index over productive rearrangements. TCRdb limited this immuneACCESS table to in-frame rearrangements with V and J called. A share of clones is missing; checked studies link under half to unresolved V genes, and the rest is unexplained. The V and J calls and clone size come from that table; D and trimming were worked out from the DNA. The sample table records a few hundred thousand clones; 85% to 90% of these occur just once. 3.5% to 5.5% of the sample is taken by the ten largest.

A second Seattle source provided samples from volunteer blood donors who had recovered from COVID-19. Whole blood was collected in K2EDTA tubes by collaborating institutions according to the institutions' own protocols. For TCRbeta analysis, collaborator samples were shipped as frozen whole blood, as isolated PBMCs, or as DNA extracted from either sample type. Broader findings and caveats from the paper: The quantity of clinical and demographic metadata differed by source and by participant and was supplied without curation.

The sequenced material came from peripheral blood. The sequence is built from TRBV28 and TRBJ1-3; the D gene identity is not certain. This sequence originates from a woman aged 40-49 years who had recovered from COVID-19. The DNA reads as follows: TGTGCCAGCAACCCTGGAGGTTCTAGCTCTGGAAACACCATATATTTT. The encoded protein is CASNPGGSSSGNTIYF.